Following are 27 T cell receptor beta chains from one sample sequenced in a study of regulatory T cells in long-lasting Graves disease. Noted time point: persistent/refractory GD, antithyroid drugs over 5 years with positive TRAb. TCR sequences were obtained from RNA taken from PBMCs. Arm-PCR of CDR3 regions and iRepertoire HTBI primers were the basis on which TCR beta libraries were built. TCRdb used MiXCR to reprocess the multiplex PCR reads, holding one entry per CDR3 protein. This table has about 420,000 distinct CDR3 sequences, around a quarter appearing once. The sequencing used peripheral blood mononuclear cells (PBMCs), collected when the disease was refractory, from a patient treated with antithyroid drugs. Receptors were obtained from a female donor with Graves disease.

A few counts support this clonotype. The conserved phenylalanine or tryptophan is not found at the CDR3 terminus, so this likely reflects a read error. The CDR3, as DNA: TGTGCCAGCAGCTTTCCCTTGCGCTCCTACGAGCAGTACTAC. This translates into CASSFPLRSYEQYY. The rearrangement links TRBV5-5 to TRBJ2-7, with D uncertain. The CDR3 has 14 amino acids. With 2 bases removed from V and 0 bases from J, the gap between germline ends came to 9 bases. Germline V gene lookup returns CDR1 SGHKS and CDR2 YYEKEE (reference sequence).

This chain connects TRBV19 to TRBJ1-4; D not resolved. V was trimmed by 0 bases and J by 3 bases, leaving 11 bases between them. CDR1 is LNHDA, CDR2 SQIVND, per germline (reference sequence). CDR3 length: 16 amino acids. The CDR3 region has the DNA TGTGCCAGTAGTATAGATCCCCGACGGGCTAATGAAAAACTGTTTTTT. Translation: CASSIDPRRANEKLFF.

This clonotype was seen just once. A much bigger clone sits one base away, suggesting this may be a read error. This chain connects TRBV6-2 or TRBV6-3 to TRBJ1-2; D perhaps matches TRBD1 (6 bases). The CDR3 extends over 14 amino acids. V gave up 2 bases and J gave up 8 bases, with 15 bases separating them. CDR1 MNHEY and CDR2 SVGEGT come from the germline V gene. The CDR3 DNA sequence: TGTGCCAGCAGTTACCCCGGGACATCAGGAGGCTACACCTTC. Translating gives CASSYPGTSGGYTF.

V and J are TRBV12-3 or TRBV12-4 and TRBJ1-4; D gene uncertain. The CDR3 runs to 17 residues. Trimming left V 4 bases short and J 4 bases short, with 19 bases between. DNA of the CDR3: TGTGCCAGCAGTTCCGGGTCCTACCCAACTGTTAATGAAAAACTGTTTTTT. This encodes CASSSGSYPTVNEKLFF.

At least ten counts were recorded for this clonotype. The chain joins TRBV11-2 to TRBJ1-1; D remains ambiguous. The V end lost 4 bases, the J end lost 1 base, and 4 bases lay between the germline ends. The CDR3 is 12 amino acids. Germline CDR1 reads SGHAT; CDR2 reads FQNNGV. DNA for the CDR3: TGTGCCAGCAGCTCTGCGAACACTGAAGCTTTCTTT. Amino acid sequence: CASSSANTEAFF.

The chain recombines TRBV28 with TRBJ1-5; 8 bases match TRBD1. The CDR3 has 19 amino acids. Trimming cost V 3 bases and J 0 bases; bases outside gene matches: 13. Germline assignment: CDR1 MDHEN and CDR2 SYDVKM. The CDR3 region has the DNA TGTGCCAGCAGTTTTCCCGCTCCACAGGGGGTGTATAGCAATCAGCCCCAGCATTTT. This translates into CASSFPAPQGVYSNQPQHF.

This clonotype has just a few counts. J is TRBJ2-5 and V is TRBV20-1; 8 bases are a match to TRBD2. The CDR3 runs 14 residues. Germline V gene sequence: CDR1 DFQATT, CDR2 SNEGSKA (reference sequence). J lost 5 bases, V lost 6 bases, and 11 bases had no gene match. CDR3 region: CSAPGTSKRETQYF. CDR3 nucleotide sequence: TGCAGTGCGCCCGGGACTAGTAAGCGGGAGACCCAGTACTTC.

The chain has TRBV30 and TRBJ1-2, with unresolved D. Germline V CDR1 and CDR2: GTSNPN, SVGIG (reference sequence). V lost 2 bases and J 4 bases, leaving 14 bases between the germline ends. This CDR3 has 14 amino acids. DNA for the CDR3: TGTGCCTGGAGTCTGTCGGCACAAGCCTATGGCTACACCTTC. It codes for CAWSLSAQAYGYTF. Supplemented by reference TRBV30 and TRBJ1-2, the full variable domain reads SQTIHQWPATLVQPVGSPLSLECTVEGTSNPNLYWYRQAAGRGLQLLFYSVGIGQISSEVPQNLSASRPQDRQFILSSKKLLLSDSGFYLCAWSLSAQAYGYTFGSGTRLTVV.

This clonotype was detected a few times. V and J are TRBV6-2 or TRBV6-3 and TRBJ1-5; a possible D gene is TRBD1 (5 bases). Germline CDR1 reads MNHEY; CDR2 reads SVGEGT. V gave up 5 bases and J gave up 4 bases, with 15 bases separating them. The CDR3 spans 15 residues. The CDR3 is CASSKAGPLNQPQHF. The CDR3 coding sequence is TGTGCCAGCAGTAAAGCGGGGCCTTTAAATCAGCCCCAGCATTTT.

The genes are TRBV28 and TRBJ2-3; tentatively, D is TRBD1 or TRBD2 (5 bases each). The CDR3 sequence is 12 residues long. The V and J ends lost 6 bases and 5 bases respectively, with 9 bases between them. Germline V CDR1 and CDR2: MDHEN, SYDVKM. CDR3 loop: CASRGPGDTQYF. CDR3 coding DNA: TGTGCCAGCAGGGGACCAGGAGATACGCAGTATTTT.

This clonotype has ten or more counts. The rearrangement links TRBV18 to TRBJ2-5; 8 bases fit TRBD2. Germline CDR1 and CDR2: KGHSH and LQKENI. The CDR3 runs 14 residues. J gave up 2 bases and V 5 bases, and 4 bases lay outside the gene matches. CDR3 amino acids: CASSTREEQETQYF. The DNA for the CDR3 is TGTGCCAGCTCAACGCGGGAGGAACAAGAGACCCAGTACTTC.

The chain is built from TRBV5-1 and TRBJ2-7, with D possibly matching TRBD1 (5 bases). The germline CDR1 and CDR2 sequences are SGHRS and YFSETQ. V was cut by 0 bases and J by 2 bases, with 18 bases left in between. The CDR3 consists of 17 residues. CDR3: CASSLVGRAHPAYEQYF. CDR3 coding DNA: TGCGCCAGCAGCTTGGTTGGCAGGGCCCATCCCGCCTACGAGCAGTACTTC.

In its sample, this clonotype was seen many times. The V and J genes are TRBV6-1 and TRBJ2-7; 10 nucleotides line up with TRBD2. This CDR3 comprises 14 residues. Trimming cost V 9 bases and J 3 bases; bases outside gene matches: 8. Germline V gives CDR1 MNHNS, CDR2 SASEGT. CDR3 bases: TGTGCCAGTTTAAAGCTAGCGGGAGACTACGAGCAGTACTTC. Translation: CASLKLAGDYEQYF.

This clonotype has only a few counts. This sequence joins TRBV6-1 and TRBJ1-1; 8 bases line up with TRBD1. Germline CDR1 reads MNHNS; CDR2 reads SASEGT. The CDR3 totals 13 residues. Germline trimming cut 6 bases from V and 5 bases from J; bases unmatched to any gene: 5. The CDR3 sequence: CASSTGGWTEAFF. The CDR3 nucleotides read TGTGCCAGCAGCACAGGGGGGTGGACTGAAGCTTTCTTT.

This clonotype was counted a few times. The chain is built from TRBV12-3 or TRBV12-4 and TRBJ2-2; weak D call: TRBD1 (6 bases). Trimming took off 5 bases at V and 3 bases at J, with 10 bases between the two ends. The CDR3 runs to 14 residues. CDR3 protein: CASSVQGYTGELFF. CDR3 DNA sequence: TGTGCCAGCAGTGTACAGGGATACACCGGGGAGCTGTTTTTT.

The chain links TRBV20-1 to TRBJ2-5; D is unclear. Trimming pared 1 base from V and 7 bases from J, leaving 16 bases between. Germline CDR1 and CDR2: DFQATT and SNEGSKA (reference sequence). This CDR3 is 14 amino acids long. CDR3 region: CSARVIIGGGTQYF. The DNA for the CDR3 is TGCAGTGCTAGAGTCATCATCGGCGGCGGGACCCAGTACTTC.

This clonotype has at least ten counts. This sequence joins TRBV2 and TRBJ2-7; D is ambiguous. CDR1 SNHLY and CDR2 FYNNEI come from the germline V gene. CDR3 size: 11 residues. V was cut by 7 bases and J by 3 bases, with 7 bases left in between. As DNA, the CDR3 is TGTGCCAGCACCCTAAGCTACGAGCAGTACTTC. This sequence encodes CASTLSYEQYF.

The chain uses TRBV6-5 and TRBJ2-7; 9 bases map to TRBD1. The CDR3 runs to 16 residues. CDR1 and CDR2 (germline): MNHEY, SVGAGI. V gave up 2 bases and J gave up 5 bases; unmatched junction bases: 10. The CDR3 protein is CASSYQYGTGRHEQYF. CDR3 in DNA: TGTGCCAGCAGTTACCAATACGGGACAGGGCGACACGAGCAGTACTTC.

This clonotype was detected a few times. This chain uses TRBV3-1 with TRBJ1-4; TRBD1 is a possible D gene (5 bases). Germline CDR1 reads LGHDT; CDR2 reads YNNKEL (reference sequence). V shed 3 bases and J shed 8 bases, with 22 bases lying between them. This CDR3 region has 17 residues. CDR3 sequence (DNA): TGTGCCAGCAGCCAGTACGACAGAAGGTCCGGGCAGGAAAAACTGTTTTTT. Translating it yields CASSQYDRRSGQEKLFF.

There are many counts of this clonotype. The chain's CDR3 is CSARPGGQMNTEAFF. The CDR3 DNA follows: TGCAGTGCTAGACCCGGGGGGCAGATGAACACTGAAGCTTTCTTT. This chain links TRBV20-1 with TRBJ1-1, with D possibly matching TRBD1 (6 bases). Between the trimmed V and J ends, which lost 2 bases and 0 bases, there was a span of 13 bases. The CDR3 runs 15 residues. The V gene's germline CDR1 is DFQATT and CDR2 SNEGSKA (reference sequence).

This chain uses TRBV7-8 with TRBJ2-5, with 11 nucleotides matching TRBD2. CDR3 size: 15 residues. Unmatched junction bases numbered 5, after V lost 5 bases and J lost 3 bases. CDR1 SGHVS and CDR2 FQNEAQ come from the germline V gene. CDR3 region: CASSRVTSGKETQYF. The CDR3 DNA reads TGTGCCAGCAGCCGAGTGACTAGCGGGAAAGAGACCCAGTACTTC.

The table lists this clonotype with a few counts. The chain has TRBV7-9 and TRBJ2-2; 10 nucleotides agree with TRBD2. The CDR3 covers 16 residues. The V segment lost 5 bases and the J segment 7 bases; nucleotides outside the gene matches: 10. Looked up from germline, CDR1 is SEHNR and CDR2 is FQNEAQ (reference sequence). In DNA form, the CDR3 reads TGTGCCAGCAGCCCAACTAGCGGGATAGACAGCGGGGAGCTGTTTTTT. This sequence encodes CASSPTSGIDSGELFF. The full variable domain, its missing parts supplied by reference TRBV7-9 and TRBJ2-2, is DTGVSQNPRHKITKRGQNVTFRCDPISEHNRLYWYRQTLGQGPEFLTYFQNEAQLEKSRLLSDRFSAERPKGSFSTLEIQRTEQGDSAMYLCASSPTSGIDSGELFFGEGSRLTVL.

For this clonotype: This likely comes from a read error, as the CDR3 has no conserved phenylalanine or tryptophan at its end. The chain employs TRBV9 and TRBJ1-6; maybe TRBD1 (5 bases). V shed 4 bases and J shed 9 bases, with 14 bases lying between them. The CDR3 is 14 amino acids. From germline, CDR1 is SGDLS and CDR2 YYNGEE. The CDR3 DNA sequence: TGTGCCAGCAGCTCTAGGGGTGCCTTTTCACCCCTCCACCTT. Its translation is CASSSRGAFSPLHL.

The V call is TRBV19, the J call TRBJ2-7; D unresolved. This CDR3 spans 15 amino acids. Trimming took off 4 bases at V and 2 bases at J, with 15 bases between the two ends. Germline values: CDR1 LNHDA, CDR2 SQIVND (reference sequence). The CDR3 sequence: CASSSRSKITYEQYF. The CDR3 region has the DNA TGTGCCAGTAGTAGCCGGAGCAAAATAACCTACGAGCAGTACTTC.

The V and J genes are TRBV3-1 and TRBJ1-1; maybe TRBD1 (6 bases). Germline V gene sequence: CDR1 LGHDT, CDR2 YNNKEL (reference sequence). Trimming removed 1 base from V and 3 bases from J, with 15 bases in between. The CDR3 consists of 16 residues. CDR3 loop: CASSQGDTGLDTEAFF. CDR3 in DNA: TGTGCCAGCAGCCAAGGGGACACAGGGTTGGACACTGAAGCTTTCTTT.

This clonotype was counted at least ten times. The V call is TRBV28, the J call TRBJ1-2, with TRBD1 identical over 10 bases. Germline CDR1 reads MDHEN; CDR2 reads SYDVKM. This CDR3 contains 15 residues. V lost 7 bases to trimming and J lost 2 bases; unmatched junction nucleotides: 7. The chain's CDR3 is CASINAGQGNYGYTF. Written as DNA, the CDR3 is TGTGCCAGCATCAACGCGGGACAGGGGAACTATGGCTACACCTTC.

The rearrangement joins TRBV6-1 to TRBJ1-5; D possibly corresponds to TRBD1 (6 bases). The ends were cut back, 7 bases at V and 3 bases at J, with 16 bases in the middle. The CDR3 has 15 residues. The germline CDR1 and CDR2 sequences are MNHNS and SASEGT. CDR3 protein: CASTRDNQNNQPQHF. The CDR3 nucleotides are TGTGCCAGCACCCGGGACAACCAAAACAATCAGCCCCAGCATTTT.